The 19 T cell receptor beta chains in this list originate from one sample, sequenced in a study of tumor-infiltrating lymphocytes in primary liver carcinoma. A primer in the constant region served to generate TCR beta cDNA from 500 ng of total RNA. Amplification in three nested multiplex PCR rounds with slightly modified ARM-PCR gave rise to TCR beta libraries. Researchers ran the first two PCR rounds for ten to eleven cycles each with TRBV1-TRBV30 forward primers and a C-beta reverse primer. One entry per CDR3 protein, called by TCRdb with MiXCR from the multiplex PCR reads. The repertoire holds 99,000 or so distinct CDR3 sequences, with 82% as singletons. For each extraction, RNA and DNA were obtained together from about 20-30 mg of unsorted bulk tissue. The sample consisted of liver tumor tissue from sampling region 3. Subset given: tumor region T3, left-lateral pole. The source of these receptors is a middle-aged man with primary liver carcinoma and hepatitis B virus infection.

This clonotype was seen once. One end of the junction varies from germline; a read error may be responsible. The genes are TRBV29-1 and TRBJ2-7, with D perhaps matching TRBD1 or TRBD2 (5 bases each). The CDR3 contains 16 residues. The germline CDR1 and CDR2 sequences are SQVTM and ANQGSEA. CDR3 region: CSAMTSGTGTRYKQYF. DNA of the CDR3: TGTAGCGCCATGACATCTGGGACCGGTACTCGTTACAAGCAGTACTTC.

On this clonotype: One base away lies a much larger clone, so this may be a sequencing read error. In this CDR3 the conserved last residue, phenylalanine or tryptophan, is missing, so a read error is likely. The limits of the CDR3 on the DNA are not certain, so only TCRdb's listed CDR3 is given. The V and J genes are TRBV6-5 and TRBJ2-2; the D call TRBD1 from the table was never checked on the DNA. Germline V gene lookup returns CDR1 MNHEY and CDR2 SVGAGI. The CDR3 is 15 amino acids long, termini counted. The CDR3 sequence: CASSYRGLGTGELSS.

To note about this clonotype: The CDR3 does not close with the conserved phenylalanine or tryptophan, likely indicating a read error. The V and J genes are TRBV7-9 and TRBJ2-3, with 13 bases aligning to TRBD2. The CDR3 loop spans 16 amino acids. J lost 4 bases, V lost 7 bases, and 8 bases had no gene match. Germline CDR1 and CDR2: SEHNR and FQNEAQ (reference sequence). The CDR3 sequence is CASNSWTSGSPDTQYI. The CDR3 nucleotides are TGTGCCAGCAACTCCTGGACTAGCGGGAGCCCAGATACGCAGTATATT.

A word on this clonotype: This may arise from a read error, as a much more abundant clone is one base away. This CDR3 is CANSIWGLDTEAFF. The DNA of the CDR3 is TGTGCCAATAGTATCTGGGGGCTGGACACTGAAGCTTTCTTT. V is TRBV19 and J is TRBJ1-1; maybe TRBD1 (6 bases). The CDR3 contains 14 residues. Germline V CDR1 and CDR2: LNHDA, SQIVND (reference sequence).

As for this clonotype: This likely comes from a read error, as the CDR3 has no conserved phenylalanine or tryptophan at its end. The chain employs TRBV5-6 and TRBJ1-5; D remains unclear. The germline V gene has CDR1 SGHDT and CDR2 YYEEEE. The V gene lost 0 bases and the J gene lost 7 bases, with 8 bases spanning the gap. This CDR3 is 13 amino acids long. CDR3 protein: CASSLGPDQPQHL. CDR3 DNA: TGTGCCAGCAGCTTGGGTCCTGACCAGCCCCAGCATTTA.

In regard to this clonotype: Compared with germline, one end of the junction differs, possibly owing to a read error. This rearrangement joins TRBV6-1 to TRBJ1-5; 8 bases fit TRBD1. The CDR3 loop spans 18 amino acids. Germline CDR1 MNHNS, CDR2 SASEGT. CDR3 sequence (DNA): TGTGCCGGCAGCCCAACAGGGGGACGAGGGAAACTTAATCAGCCCCAGCATTTT. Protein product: CAGSPTGGRGKLNQPQHF.

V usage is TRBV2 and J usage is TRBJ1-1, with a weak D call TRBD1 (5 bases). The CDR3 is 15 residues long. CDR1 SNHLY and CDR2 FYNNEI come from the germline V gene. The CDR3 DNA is TGTGTCACAGCGGTCTGGGGCGCAGAGGTCGGTGAAGCTTTCTTT. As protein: CVTAVWGAEVGEAFF.

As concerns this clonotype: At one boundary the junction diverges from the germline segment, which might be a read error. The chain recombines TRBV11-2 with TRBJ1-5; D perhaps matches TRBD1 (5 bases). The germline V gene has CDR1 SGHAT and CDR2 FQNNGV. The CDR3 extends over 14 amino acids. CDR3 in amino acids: CASSSRDSNQHQHF. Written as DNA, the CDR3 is TGTGCCAGCAGCTCCCGGGACTCTAATCAGCACCAGCATTTT. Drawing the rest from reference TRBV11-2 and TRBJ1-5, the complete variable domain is EAGVAQSPRYKIIEKRQSVAFWCNPISGHATLYWYQQILGQGPKLLIQFQNNGVVDDSQLPKDRFSAERLKGVDSTLKIQPAKLEDSAVYLCASSSRDSNQHQHFGDGTRLSIL.

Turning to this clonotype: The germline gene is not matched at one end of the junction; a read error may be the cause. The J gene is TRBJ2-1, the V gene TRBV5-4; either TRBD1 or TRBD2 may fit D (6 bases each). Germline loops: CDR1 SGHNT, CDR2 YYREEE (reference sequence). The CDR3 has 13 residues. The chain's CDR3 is CVSSPRGGNEQFF. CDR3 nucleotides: TGTGTCAGCAGCCCCAGGGGAGGCAATGAGCAGTTCTTC.

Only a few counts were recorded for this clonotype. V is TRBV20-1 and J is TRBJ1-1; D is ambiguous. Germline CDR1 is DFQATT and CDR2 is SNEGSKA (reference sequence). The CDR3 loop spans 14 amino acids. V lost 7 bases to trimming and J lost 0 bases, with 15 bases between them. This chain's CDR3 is CSVRVRGLNTEAFF. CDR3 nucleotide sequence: TGCAGTGTAAGGGTCCGGGGATTGAACACTGAAGCTTTCTTT.

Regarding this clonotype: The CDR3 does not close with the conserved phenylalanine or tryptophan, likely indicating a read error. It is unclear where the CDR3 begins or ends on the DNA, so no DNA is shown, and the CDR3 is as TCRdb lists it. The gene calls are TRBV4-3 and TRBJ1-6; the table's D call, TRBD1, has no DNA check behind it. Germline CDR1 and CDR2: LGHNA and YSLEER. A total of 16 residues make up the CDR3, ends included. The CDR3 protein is CANSSWDRGRNLPFHL.

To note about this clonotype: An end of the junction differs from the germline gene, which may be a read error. In DNA form, the CDR3 reads TGCAGCGTTGGGCTAGCGGGATGGTTATACAATGATCAGTTCTTC. Translation gives CSVGLAGWLYNDQFF. V is TRBV29-1 and J is TRBJ2-1; 9 bases match TRBD2. The CDR3 sequence is 15 residues long. Germline assignment: CDR1 SQVTM and CDR2 ANQGSEA.

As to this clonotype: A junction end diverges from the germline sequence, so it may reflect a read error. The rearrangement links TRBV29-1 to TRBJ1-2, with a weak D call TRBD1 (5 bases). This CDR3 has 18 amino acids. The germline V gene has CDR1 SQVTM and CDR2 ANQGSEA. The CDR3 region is CIVGAPTGTQVANCGYIF. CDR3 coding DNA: TGCATCGTTGGGGCACCAACAGGAACTCAAGTGGCTAACTGTGGCTACATCTTC.

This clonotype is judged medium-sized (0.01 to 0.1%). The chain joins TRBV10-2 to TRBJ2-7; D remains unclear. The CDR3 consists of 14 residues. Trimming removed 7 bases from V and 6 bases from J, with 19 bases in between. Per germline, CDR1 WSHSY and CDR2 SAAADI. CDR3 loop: CASIDNWGRPEQYF. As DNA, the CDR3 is TGCGCCAGCATAGACAACTGGGGTCGACCCGAGCAGTACTTC.

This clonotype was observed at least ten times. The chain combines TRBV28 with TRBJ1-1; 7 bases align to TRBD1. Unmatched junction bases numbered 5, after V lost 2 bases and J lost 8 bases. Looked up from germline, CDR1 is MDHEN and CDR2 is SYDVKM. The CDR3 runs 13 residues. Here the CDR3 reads CASSLGTDGEAFF. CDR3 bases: TGTGCCAGCAGTTTAGGGACAGACGGGGAAGCTTTCTTT.

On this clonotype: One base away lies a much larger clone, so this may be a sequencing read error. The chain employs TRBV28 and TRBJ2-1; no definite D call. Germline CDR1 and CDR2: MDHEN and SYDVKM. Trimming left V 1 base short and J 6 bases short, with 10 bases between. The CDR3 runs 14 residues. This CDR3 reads CASSLSGFTNEQFF. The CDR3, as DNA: TGTGCCAGCAGTTTATCCGGATTCACCAATGAGCAGTTCTTC.

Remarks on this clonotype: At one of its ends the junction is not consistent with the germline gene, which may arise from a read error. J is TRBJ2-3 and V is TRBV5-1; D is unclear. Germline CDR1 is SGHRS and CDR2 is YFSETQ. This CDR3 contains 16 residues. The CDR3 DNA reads TGCGCCAGCGGCTTAGCTAAGGGCGGATTCACAGATACGCAATATTTT. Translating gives CASGLAKGGFTDTQYF.

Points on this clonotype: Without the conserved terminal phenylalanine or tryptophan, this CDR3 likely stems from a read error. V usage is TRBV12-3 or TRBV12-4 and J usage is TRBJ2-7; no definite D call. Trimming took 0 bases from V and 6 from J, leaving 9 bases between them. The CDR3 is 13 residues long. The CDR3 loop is CASSLADLREQYL. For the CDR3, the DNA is TGTGCCAGCAGTTTAGCGGACCTTCGCGAGCAGTACTTA.

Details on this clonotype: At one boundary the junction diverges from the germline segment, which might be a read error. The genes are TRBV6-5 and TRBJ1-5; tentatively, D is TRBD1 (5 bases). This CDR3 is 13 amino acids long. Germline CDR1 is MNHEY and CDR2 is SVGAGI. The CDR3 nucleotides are TGTGCCAGCGGGGACGGTATCAATGAGCCCCAGCATTTT. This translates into CASGDGINEPQHF.